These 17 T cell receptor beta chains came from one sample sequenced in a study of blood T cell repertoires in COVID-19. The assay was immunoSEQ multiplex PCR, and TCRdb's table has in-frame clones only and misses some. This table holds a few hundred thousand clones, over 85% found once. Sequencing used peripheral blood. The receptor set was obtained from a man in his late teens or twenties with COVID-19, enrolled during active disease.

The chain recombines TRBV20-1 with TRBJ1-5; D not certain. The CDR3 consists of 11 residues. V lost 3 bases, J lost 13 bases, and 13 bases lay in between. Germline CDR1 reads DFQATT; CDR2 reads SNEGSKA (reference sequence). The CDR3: CSARTGSSQHF. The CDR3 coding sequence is TGCAGTGCTAGGACGGGTAGTTCACAGCATTTT.

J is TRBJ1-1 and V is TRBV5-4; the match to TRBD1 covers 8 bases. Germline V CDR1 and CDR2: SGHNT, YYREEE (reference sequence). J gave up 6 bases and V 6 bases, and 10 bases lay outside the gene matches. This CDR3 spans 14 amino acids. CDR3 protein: CASTQDRVVPEAFF. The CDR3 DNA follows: TGTGCCAGCACCCAGGACAGGGTGGTCCCTGAAGCTTTCTTT.

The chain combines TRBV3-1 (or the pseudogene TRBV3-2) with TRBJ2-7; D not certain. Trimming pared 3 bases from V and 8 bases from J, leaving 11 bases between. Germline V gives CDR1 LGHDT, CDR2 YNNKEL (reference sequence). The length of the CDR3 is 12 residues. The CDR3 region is CASSHSDVQQYF. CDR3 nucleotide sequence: TGTGCCAGCAGCCATTCAGATGTCCAGCAGTACTTC.

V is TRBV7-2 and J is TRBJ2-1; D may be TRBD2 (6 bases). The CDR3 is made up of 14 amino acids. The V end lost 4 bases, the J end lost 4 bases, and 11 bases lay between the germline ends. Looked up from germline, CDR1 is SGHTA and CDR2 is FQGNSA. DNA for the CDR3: TGTGCCAGCAGCTCCCGGGACTTATACAATGAGCAGTTCTTC. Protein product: CASSSRDLYNEQFF.

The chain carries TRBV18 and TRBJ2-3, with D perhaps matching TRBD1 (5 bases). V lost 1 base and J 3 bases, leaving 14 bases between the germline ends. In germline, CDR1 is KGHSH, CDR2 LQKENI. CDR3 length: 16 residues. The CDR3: CASSPRGVGSTDTQYF. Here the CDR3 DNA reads TGTGCCAGCTCACCACGGGGCGTCGGGTCAACAGATACGCAGTATTTT.

DNA of the CDR3: TGTGCCAGCAGCCAAGACGGTTTTAGAACAGGGGTCCACTCTGGGGCCAACGTCCTGACTTTC. This translates into CASSQDGFRTGVHSGANVLTF. V and J are TRBV3-1 (or the pseudogene TRBV3-2) and TRBJ2-6, with 7 bases lining up with TRBD1. This CDR3 is built from 21 residues. Germline lookup yields CDR1 LGHDT and CDR2 YNNKEL (reference sequence). V lost 0 bases to trimming and J lost 0 bases; unmatched junction nucleotides: 14.

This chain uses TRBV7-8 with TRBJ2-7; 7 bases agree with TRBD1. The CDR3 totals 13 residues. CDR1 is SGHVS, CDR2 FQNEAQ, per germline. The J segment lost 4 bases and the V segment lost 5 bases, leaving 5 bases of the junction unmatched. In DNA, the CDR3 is TGTGCCAGCAGCCCGACAGGGAATTACGAGCAGTACTTC. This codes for CASSPTGNYEQYF.

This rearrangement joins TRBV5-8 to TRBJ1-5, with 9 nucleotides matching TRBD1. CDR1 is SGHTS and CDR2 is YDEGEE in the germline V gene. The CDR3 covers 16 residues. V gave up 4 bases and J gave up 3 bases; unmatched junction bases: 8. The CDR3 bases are TGTGCCAGCAGCCCCCGGGACAGGGCCTTCAATCAGCCCCAGCATTTT. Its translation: CASSPRDRAFNQPQHF.

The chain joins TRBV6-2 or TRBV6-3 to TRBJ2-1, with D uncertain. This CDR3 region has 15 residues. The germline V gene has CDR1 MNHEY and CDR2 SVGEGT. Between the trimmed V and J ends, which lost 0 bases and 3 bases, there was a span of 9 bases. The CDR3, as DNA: TGTGCCAGCAGTTACTCGGCCAACAGCTACAATGAGCAGTTCTTC. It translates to CASSYSANSYNEQFF.

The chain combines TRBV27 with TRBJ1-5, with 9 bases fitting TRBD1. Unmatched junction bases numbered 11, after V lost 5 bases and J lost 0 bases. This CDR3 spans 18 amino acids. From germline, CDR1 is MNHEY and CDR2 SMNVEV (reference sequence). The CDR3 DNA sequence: TGTGCCAGCAGTCCCCCGGGACAGGGAAGTTATAGCAATCAGCCCCAGCATTTT. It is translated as CASSPPGQGSYSNQPQHF.

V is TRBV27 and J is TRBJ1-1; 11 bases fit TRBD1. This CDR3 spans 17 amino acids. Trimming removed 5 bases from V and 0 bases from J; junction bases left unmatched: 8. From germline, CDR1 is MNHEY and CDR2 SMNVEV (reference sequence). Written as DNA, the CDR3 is TGTGCCAGCAGTAAAGGACAGGGGGCAGGCGTGAACACTGAAGCTTTCTTT. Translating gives CASSKGQGAGVNTEAFF.

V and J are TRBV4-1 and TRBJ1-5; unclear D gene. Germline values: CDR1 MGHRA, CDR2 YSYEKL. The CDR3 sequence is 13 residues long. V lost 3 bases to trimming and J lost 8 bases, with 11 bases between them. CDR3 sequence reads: CASSHPGGKPQHF. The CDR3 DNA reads TGCGCCAGCAGCCACCCGGGAGGTAAGCCCCAGCATTTT.

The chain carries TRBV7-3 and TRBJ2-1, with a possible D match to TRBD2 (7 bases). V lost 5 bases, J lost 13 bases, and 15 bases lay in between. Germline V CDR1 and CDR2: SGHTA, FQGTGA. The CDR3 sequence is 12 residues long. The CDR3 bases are TGTGCCAGCAGCCCAGGGGAGCGGGGCCAGTTCTTC. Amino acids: CASSPGERGQFF.

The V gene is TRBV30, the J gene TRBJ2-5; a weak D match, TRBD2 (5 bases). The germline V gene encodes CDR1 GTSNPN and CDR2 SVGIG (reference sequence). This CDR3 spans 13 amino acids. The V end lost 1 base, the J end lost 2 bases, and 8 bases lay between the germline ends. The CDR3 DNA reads TGTGCCTGGAGTGGCGGGCAACAAGAGACCCAGTACTTC. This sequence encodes CAWSGGQQETQYF.

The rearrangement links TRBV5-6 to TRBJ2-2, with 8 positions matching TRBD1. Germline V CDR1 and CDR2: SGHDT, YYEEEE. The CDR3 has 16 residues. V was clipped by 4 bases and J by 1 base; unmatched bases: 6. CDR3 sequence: CASSRRDRGNTGELFF. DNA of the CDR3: TGTGCCAGCAGCCGACGCGACAGGGGGAACACCGGGGAGCTGTTTTTT. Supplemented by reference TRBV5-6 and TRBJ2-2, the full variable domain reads DAGVTQSPTHLIKTRGQQVTLRCSPKSGHDTVSWYQQALGQGPQFIFQYYEEEERQRGNFPDRFSGHQFPNYSSELNVNALLLGDSALYLCASSRRDRGNTGELFFGEGSRLTVL.

CDR3 in DNA: TGCGCCAGCAGTGATTTAGGGGGCCACTCCTACGAGCAGTACTTC. It encodes CASSDLGGHSYEQYF. The V and J genes are TRBV10-2 and TRBJ2-7; 7 positions agree with TRBD1. Germline assignment: CDR1 WSHSY and CDR2 SAAADI. V trimming: 3 bases; J trimming: 0 bases; junction bases outside the gene matches: 5. The CDR3 has 15 residues.

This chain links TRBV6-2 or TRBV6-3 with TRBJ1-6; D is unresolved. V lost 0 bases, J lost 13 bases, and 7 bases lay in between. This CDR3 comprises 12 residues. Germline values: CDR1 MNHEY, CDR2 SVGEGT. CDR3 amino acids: CASSYSVGPLHF. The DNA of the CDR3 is TGTGCCAGCAGTTACTCGGTCGGTCCCCTCCACTTT.